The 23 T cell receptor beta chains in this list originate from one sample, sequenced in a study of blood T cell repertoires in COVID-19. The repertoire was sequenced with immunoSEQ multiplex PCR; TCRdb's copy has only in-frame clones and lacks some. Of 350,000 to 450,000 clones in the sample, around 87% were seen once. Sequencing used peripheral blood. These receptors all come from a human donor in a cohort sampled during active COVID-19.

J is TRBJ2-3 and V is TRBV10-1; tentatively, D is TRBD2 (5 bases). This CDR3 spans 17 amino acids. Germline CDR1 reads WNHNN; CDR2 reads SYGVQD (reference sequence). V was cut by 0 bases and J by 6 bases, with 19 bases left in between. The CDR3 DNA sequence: TGCGCCAGCAGTGAGTCGGGCGCGGTCCCCTCGGGGGATACGCAGTATTTT. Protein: CASSESGAVPSGDTQYF.

The CDR3 DNA reads TGTGCCAGTAGTATGGCTATCCGGGACAGCAATAATCAGCCCCAGCATTTT. This translates into CASSMAIRDSNNQPQHF. The rearrangement links TRBV19 to TRBJ1-5; 7 nucleotides match TRBD1. CDR1 and CDR2 from the germline V gene are LNHDA and SQIVND (reference sequence). The CDR3 is 17 amino acids. The J segment lost 4 bases and the V segment lost 3 bases, leaving 12 bases of the junction unmatched.

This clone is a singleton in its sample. Here the CDR3 DNA reads TGCGCCAGCAGCCCTCCAGGGGGCGCAGGAGAGACCCAGTACTTC. Translating gives CASSPPGGAGETQYF. This rearrangement joins TRBV5-1 to TRBJ2-5; TRBD1 matches at 8 bases. The CDR3 extends over 15 amino acids. V lost 4 bases to trimming and J lost 4 bases; unmatched junction nucleotides: 9. Germline V gives CDR1 SGHRS, CDR2 YFSETQ.

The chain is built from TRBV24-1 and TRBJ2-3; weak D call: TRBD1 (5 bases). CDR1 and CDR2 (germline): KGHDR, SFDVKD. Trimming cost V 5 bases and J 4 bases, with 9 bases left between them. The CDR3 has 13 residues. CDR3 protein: CATSAQGSDTQYF. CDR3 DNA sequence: TGTGCCACCAGTGCCCAGGGTTCAGATACGCAGTATTTT.

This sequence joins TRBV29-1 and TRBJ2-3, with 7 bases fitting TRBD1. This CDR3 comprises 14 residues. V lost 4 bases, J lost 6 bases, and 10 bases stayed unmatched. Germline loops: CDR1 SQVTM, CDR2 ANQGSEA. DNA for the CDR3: TGCAGCGTTGGGCTGGCAGGGGGACAGGATACGCAGTATTTT. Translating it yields CSVGLAGGQDTQYF.

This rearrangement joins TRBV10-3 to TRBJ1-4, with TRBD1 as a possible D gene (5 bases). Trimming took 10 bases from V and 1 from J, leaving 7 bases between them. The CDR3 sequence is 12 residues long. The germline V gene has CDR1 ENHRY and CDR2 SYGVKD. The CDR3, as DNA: TGTGCCAGCCAGGGAACTAATGAAAAACTGTTTTTT. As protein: CASQGTNEKLFF.

As DNA, the CDR3 is TGTGCCAGCAGCTCATCCCCATGGTCCGCGACAGGGCATTGGTACGAGCAGTACTTC. Amino acid sequence: CASSSSPWSATGHWYEQYF. V is TRBV13 and J is TRBJ2-7; 7 positions agree with TRBD1. Trimming removed 4 bases from V and 4 bases from J; junction bases left unmatched: 22. The CDR3 is 19 residues long. The V gene's germline CDR1 is PRHDT and CDR2 FYEKMQ (reference sequence).

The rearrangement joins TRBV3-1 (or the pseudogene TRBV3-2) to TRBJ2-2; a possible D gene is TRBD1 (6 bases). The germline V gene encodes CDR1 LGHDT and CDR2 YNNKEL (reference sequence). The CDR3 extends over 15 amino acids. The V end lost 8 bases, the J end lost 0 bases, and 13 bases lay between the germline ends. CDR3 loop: CASSGEGANTGELFF. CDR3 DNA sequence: TGTGCCAGCTCGGGTGAGGGGGCGAACACCGGGGAGCTGTTTTTT.

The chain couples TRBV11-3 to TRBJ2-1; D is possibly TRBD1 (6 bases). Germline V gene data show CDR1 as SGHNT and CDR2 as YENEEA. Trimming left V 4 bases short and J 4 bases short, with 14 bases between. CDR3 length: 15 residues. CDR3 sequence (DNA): TGTGCCAGCAGCTACAGACAGGCGACATACAATGAGCAGTTCTTC. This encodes CASSYRQATYNEQFF.

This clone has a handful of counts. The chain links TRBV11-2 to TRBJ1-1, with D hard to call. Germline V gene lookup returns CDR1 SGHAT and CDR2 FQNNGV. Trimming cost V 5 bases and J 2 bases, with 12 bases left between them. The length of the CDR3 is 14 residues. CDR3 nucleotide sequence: TGTGCCAGCAGCCCCGGTAGTAGAAACACTGAAGCTTTCTTT. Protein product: CASSPGSRNTEAFF.

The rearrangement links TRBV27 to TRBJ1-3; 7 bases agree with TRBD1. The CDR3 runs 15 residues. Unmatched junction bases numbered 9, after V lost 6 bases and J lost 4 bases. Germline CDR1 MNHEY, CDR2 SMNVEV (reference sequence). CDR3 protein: CASRPTGAGGNTIYF. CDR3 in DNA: TGTGCCAGCAGACCCACAGGGGCGGGGGGAAACACCATATATTTT.

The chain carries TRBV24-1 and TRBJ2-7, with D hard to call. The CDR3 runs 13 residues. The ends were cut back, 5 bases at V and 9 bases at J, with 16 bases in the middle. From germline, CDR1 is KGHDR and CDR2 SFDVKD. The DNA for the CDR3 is TGTGCCACCAGTGGCCTAAGCACGTCCGGGCAGTACTTC. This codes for CATSGLSTSGQYF.

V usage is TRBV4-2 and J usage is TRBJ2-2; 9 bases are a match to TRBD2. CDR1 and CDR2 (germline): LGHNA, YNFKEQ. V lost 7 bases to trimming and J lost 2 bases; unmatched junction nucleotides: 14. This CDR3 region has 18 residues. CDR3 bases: TGTGCCAGCAAAGTGAGGGGACTAGCCGAACTAAACACCGGGGAGCTGTTTTTT. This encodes CASKVRGLAELNTGELFF.

CDR3: CASTRGGTDSYEQYF. The CDR3 nucleotides are TGCGCCAGCACCCGCGGCGGGACAGACTCCTACGAGCAGTACTTC. V and J are TRBV5-1 and TRBJ2-7; possibly TRBD1 for D (7 bases). V was trimmed by 6 bases and J by 0 bases, leaving 16 bases between them. The CDR3 contains 15 residues. Germline values: CDR1 SGHRS, CDR2 YFSETQ.

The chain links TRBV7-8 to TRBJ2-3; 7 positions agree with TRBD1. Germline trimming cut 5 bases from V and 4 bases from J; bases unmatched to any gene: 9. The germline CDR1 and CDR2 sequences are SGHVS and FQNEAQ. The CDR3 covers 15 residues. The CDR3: CASSLPRQGADTQYF. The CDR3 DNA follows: TGTGCCAGCAGCCTCCCCCGACAGGGTGCAGATACGCAGTATTTT.

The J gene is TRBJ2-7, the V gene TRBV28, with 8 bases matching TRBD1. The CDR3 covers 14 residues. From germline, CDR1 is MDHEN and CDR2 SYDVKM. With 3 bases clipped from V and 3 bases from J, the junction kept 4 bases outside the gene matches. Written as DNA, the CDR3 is TGTGCCAGCAGTTTGGGACAGGTAGTCTACGAGCAGTACTTC. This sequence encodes CASSLGQVVYEQYF.

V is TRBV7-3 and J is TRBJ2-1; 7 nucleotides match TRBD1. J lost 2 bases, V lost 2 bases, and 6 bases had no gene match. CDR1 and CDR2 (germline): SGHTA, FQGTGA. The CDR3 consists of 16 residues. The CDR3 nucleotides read TGTGCCAGCAGCTTAGCCGGGACAGCAACCTACAATGAGCAGTTCTTC. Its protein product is CASSLAGTATYNEQFF.

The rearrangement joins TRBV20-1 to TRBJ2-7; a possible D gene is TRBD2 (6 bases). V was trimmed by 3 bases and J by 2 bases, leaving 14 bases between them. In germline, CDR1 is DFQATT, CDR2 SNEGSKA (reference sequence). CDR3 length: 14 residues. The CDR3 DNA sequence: TGCAGTGCTAGTTTGGGGGGAGAGGCCTACGAGCAGTACTTC. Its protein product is CSASLGGEAYEQYF.

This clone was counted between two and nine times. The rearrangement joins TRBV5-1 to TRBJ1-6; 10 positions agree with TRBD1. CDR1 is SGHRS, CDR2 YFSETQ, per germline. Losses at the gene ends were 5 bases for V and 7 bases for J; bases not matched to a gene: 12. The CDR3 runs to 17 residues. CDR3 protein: CASRPTADRGLNSPLHF. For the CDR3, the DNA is TGCGCCAGCAGACCTACTGCGGACAGGGGGTTGAATTCACCCCTCCACTTT. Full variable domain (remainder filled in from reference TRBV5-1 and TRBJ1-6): KAGVTQTPRYLIKTRGQQVTLSCSPISGHRSVSWYQQTPGQGLQFLFEYFSETQRNKGNFPGRFSGRQFSNSRSEMNVSTLELGDSALYLCASRPTADRGLNSPLHFGNGTRLTVT.

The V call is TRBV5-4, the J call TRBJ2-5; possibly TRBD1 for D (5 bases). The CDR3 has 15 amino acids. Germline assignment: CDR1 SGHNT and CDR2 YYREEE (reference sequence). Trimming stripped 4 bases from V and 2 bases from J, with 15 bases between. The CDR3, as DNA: TGTGCCAGCAGCCCCGCTGGTGGGGCTCAAGAGACCCAGTACTTC. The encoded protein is CASSPAGGAQETQYF.

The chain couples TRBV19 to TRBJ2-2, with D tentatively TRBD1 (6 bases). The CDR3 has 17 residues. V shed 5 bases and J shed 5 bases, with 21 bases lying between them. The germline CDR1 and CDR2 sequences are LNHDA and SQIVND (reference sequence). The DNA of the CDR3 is TGTGCCAGTAGTGAAGATACAGGGACGATTACGACCGGGGAGCTGTTTTTT. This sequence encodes CASSEDTGTITTGELFF.

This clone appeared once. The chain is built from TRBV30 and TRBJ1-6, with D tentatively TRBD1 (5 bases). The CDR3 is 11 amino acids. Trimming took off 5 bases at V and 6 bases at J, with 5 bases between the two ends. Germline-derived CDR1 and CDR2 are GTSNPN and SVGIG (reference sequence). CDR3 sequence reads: CAWGANSPLHF. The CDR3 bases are TGTGCCTGGGGGGCTAATTCACCCCTCCACTTT.

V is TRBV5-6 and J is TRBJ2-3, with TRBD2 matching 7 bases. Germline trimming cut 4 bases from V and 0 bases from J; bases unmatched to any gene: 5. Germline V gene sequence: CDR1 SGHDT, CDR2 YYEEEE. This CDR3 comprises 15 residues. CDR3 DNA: TGTGCCAGCAGCAAGCGGGGCCTTAGCACAGATACGCAGTATTTT. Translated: CASSKRGLSTDTQYF.